Following are 14 T cell receptor beta chains from one sample sequenced in a study of shared clonotypes between healthy human individuals. Profiled with immunoSEQ multiplex PCR; TCRdb holds only in-frame clones, not every one. The sample yields 1,500,000 or so clones, roughly 96% seen once. The specimen sequenced was naive CD4+ T cells sorted from blood. The subset here: CD45RA+ positively selected. These receptors originate from a man younger than 45 in good health.

V and J are TRBV18 and TRBJ2-7, with 9 bases that match TRBD2. Germline CDR1 is KGHSH and CDR2 is LQKENI. The V and J ends lost 3 bases and 2 bases, in that order; junction bases with no gene match: 8. This CDR3 is 16 amino acids long. The CDR3 loop reads CASSPPGIAGAYEQYF. The CDR3 coding sequence is TGTGCCAGCTCACCGCCGGGGATAGCGGGAGCCTACGAGCAGTACTTC.

V is TRBV25-1 and J is TRBJ1-4, with a weak D call TRBD1 (5 bases). The V gene's germline CDR1 is MGHDK and CDR2 SYGVNS. Deletions cut 3 bases from V and 2 bases from J, with 10 bases between. CDR3 length: 15 amino acids. CDR3 amino acids: CASSDTGSTNEKLFF. The CDR3 DNA is TGTGCCAGCAGTGATACAGGATCGACTAATGAAAAACTGTTTTTT. The full variable domain, completed using reference TRBV25-1 and TRBJ1-4, is EADIYQTPRYLVIGTGKKITLECSQTMGHDKMYWYQQDPGMELHLIHYSYGVNSTEKGDLSSESTVSRIRTEHFPLTLESARPSHTSQYLCASSDTGSTNEKLFFGSGTQLSVL.

This clone has a single count. The sample contains more than one DNA sequence encoding this CDR3. The chain links TRBV27 to TRBJ2-7; possibly TRBD2 for D (5 bases). CDR3 length: 13 amino acids. Looked up from germline, CDR1 is MNHEY and CDR2 is SMNVEV (reference sequence). V shed 4 bases and J shed 0 bases, with 7 bases lying between them. CDR3 nucleotides: TGTGCCAGCAGTTCGGCGGGCTCCTACGAGCAGTACTTC. Translated, it gives CASSSAGSYEQYF.

This chain uses TRBV6-1 with TRBJ2-7, with TRBD2 identical over 8 bases. The trim removed 6 bases at V and 4 bases at J, leaving 8 bases unmatched. Germline values: CDR1 MNHNS, CDR2 SASEGT. CDR3 length: 14 residues. The CDR3 sequence: CASSMGSGRYEQYF. In DNA, the CDR3 is TGTGCCAGCAGCATGGGGAGCGGGAGATACGAGCAGTACTTC.

The chain carries TRBV5-1 and TRBJ1-2; 11 nucleotides match TRBD1. The ends lost 0 bases at V and 9 bases at J; junction bases unmatched: 10. Germline values: CDR1 SGHRS, CDR2 YFSETQ. This CDR3 region has 16 residues. The CDR3 nucleotides read TGCGCCAGCAGCTTGGTACGGACAGGGGGCCCTACCAGCTACACCTTC. This codes for CASSLVRTGGPTSYTF.

The J gene is TRBJ2-7, the V gene TRBV7-2, with unresolved D. This CDR3 is 13 amino acids long. Germline CDR1 reads SGHTA; CDR2 reads FQGNSA. Between the trimmed V and J ends, which lost 3 bases and 0 bases, there was a span of 6 bases. In DNA, the CDR3 is TGTGCCAGCAGCTTTGATTACTCCTACGAGCAGTACTTC. Translated, it gives CASSFDYSYEQYF. The entire variable domain, with the rest obtained from reference TRBV7-2 and TRBJ2-7, is as follows: GAGVSQSPSNKVTEKGKDVELRCDPISGHTALYWYRQSLGQGLEFLIYFQGNSAPDKSGLPSDRFSAERTGGSVSTLTIQRTQQEDSAVYLCASSFDYSYEQYFGPGTRLTVT.

The chain couples TRBV28 to TRBJ2-7; either TRBD1 or TRBD2 may supply D (5 bases each). Per germline, CDR1 MDHEN and CDR2 SYDVKM. V lost 6 bases, J lost 5 bases, and 17 bases lay in between. This CDR3 contains 14 residues. The CDR3 loop reads CASSLILEGHEQYF. Written as DNA, the CDR3 is TGTGCCAGCAGCCTCATTTTAGAGGGGCACGAGCAGTACTTC.

The chain uses TRBV28 and TRBJ2-7; 8 bases are shared with TRBD1. CDR1 is MDHEN and CDR2 is SYDVKM in the germline V gene. The CDR3 has 15 amino acids. The J segment lost 4 bases and the V segment lost 7 bases, leaving 12 bases of the junction unmatched. The CDR3 DNA sequence: TGTGCCAGCACCTCCCGCCGGGACAGGATATACGAGCAGTACTTC. Translating it yields CASTSRRDRIYEQYF.

The DNA of the CDR3 is TGTGCCAGCTCACCAGGGACAGAAACCTCTGGGGCCAACGTCCTGACTTTC. It specifies CASSPGTETSGANVLTF. J is TRBJ2-6 and V is TRBV18; 7 bases line up with TRBD1. CDR3 length equals 17 residues. The germline CDR1 and CDR2 sequences are KGHSH and LQKENI. V was pared by 2 bases and J by 0 bases, with 4 bases of the junction left unmatched.

V is TRBV6-5 and J is TRBJ2-7, with D possibly TRBD2 on 5 matching bases. Per the germline V gene, CDR1 is MNHEY and CDR2 is SVGAGI. V lost 6 bases, J lost 0 bases, and 15 bases lay in between. The CDR3 extends over 15 amino acids. CDR3 nucleotides: TGTGCCAGCAGAAATGCCGGGATTGCCTCCTACGAGCAGTACTTC. It encodes CASRNAGIASYEQYF.

V usage is TRBV2 and J usage is TRBJ2-2; a possible D gene is TRBD2 (5 bases). This CDR3 is 17 amino acids long. Germline assignment: CDR1 SNHLY and CDR2 FYNNEI. The V end lost 1 base, the J end lost 6 bases, and 18 bases lay between the germline ends. The CDR3 sequence is CASSEDGVPGRAGELFF. In DNA form, the CDR3 reads TGTGCCAGCAGTGAAGACGGGGTTCCGGGTAGGGCCGGGGAGCTGTTTTTT.

This chain uses TRBV5-1 with TRBJ1-1, with D possibly being TRBD1 (6 bases). V dropped 6 bases and J dropped 1 base, with 16 bases sitting between them. CDR1 is SGHRS, CDR2 YFSETQ, per germline. CDR3 length: 15 residues. CDR3 bases: TGCGCCAGCACCGAACCCAACAGGGCGAACACTGAAGCTTTCTTT. Residues: CASTEPNRANTEAFF. Supplemented by reference TRBV5-1 and TRBJ1-1, the full variable domain reads KAGVTQTPRYLIKTRGQQVTLSCSPISGHRSVSWYQQTPGQGLQFLFEYFSETQRNKGNFPGRFSGRQFSNSRSEMNVSTLELGDSALYLCASTEPNRANTEAFFGQGTRLTVV.

The J gene is TRBJ2-7, the V gene TRBV10-1, with D perhaps TRBD1 (6 bases). Germline-derived CDR1 and CDR2 are WNHNN and SYGVQD (reference sequence). CDR3 length: 16 amino acids. Trimming took 3 bases from V and 0 from J, leaving 15 bases between them. This CDR3 is CASSENRVRSSYEQYF. CDR3 in DNA: TGCGCCAGCAGTGAAAACAGGGTTCGGAGCTCCTACGAGCAGTACTTC.

A word on this clone: Other DNA sequences in the same sample also yield this CDR3. The V gene is TRBV5-1, the J gene TRBJ2-7; 8 positions agree with TRBD2. V lost 3 bases and J lost 1; bases outside the gene matches: 3. The V gene's germline CDR1 is SGHRS and CDR2 YFSETQ. This CDR3 is 14 amino acids long. CDR3 sequence: CASSSAGGSYEQYF. The CDR3 nucleotides are TGCGCCAGCAGCTCGGCGGGGGGATCCTACGAGCAGTACTTC.